This T cell receptor (beta chain) emerged from a study of shared clonotypes between healthy human individuals. For the study at large: For every donor, three CD4 naive, three CD4 memory, two CD8 naive and one CD8 memory plates were used. Points from the study as a whole: Memory subsets had estimated richness that was generally smaller than that of naive subsets. A reduction in generation probabilities was seen for non-shared clonotypes relative to those shared by all four donors.

The naive CD8 subset, CD45RO-negative cells positively selected for CCR7, excluded terminally differentiated effector memory CD45RA+ cells. Recent acute infections and vaccinations were absent in the healthy HIV-negative adult donors. Trimming left V 0 bases short and J 2 bases short, with 13 bases between. CDR3 length: 16 amino acids. Germline values: CDR1 MNHNY, CDR2 SVGAGI (reference sequence). Of note for this clone: Its specificity is not known.

Generated by immunoSEQ multiplex PCR, the TCRdb table keeps only in-frame clones and is missing some. Among under 1 million clones listed, approximately 92% were seen once. The chain is built from TRBV6-6 and TRBJ2-5; D possibly corresponds to TRBD2 (6 bases). Sequencing was done on a sample of naive CD8+ T cells sorted from blood. The TCR sequence derives from a man aged 25 to 45 in good health. CDR3 protein: CASSYSGGLAQETQYF. CDR3 bases: TGTGCCAGCAGTTACTCGGGTGGTCTAGCGCAAGAGACCCAGTACTTC.